The 5 T cell receptor beta chains below come from one sample, sequenced in a study of OX40 agonist ivuxolimab in advanced cancers. Data came from immunoSEQ multiplex PCR; TCRdb stores just in-frame clones and leaves some out. The repertoire holds more than 25,000 clones, with about 82% as singletons. The sample consisted of CD4+ or CD8+ T cells sorted from blood, taken in a trial of the OX40 agonist ivuxolimab. All receptors come from an adult with an advanced solid tumor such as melanoma, head and neck, liver or kidney cancer.

The V gene is TRBV11-2, the J gene TRBJ2-5, with 8 positions matching TRBD1. The end of the DNA fits TRBJ2-7 better, so the J call may be wrong. Germline loops: CDR1 SGHAT, CDR2 FQNNGV. This CDR3 contains 14 residues. The CDR3 nucleotides read TGTGCCAGCAGCTCCGGGACAGGACCCTACGAGCAGTACTTC. Translating it yields CASSSGTGPYEQYF.

The rearrangement joins TRBV28 to TRBJ2-7; 9 nucleotides line up with TRBD1. V dropped 3 bases and J dropped 5; count of bases not matched to a gene: 8. This CDR3 spans 15 amino acids. CDR1 is MDHEN, CDR2 SYDVKM, per germline. The CDR3 sequence is CASSFWRTGVHEQYF. Here the CDR3 DNA reads TGTGCCAGCAGTTTTTGGCGGACAGGGGTGCACGAGCAGTACTTC. Full variable domain (rest looked up from reference TRBV28 and TRBJ2-7): DVKVTQSSRYLVKRTGEKVFLECVQDMDHENMFWYRQDPGLGLRLIYFSYDVKMKEKGDIPEGYSVSREKKERFSLILESASTNQTSMYLCASSFWRTGVHEQYFGPGTRLTVT.

The chain employs TRBV30 and TRBJ2-1, with 12 bases matching TRBD2. The germline V gene encodes CDR1 GTSNPN and CDR2 SVGIG (reference sequence). CDR3 size: 15 residues. The junction had 8 bases not matched to a gene; V was cut back by 4 bases and J by 7 bases. The CDR3 region has the DNA TGTGCCTGGACCACCGGGACTAGCGGGCATAATGAGCAGTTCTTC. Protein product: CAWTTGTSGHNEQFF.

The chain employs TRBV27 and TRBJ2-4, with 7 bases fitting TRBD1. The germline CDR1 and CDR2 sequences are MNHEY and SMNVEV (reference sequence). The length of the CDR3 is 16 residues. The ends lost 3 bases at V and 1 base at J; junction bases unmatched: 6. The CDR3 nucleotides are TGTGCCAGCAGTTTTACCGTCAGGGGGGCCAAAAACATTCAGTACTTC. Translation gives CASSFTVRGAKNIQYF.

The rearrangement joins TRBV13 to TRBJ2-7, with a tentative D call TRBD2 (5 bases). The CDR3 totals 13 residues. CDR1 is PRHDT, CDR2 FYEKMQ, per germline (reference sequence). The germline V and J ends were trimmed by 0 bases and 6 bases, with 9 bases remaining between them. The chain's CDR3 is CASSLGRGGEQYF. The CDR3 DNA reads TGTGCCAGCAGCTTAGGCCGGGGTGGCGAGCAGTACTTC.